Sequencing of this T cell receptor (beta chain) was carried out in a study of blood T cell repertoires in COVID-19. Participants spanned ages about 18 to 100 years and resided in 24 US areas. What the recovered Cohort 3 donors had was two negative PCRs, clearance, or symptom resolution. Original methodology: Quantification of nucleated cells was approximated via reference gene primer amplification. Sequenced by immunoSEQ multiplex PCR; TCRdb stores in-frame clones only, minus some. Clonal size and the V and J genes are those of that table, whereas D and trimming came from the DNA. The top ten hold 2.5% to 3.5% of the sample, which has over 250,000 clones, about 87% seen once. The CDR3 covers 15 residues. Per germline, CDR1 SGHNT and CDR2 YYREEE (reference sequence). Trimming took 6 bases from V and 1 from J, leaving 14 bases between them.

The receptor's source is a woman aged 45 to 65 who had recovered from COVID-19. The chain recombines TRBV5-4 with TRBJ2-1; tentatively, D is TRBD2 (5 bases). The sample comprised PBMCs or T cells enriched from blood (not recorded which). The CDR3 region has the DNA TGTGCCAGCATGGAACGGGATGGGTCCTACAATGAGCAGTTCTTC. Protein sequence: CASMERDGSYNEQFF.